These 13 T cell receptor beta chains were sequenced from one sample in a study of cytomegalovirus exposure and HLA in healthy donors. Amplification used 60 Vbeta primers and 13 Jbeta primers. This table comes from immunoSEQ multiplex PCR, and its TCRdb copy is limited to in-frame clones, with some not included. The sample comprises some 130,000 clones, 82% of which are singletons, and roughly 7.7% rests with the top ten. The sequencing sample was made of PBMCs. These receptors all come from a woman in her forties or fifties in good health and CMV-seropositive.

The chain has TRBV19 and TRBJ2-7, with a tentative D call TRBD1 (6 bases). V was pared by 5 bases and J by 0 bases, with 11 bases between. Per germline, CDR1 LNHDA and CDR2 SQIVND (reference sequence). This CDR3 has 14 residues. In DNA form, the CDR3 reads TGTGCCAGTAGTGTGCAGGGGACCTCCTACGAGCAGTACTTC. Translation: CASSVQGTSYEQYF.

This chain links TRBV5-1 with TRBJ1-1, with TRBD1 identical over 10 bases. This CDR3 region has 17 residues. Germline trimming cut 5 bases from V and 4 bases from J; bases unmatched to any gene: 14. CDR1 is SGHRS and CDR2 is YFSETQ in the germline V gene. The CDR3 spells CASSPPGQGSVGTEAFF. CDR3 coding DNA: TGCGCCAGCAGTCCTCCGGGACAGGGGAGCGTGGGCACTGAAGCTTTCTTT.

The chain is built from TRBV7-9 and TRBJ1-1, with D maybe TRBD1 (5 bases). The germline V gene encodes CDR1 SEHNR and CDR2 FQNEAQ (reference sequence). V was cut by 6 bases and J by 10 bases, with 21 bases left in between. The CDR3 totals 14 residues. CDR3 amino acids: CASRPAARWGGAFF. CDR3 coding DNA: TGTGCCAGCAGACCAGCGGCCCGGTGGGGGGGAGCTTTCTTT.

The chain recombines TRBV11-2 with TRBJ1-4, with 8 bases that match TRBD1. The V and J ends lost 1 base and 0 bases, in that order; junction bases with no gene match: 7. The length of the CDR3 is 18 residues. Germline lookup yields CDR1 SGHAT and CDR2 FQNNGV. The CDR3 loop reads CASSLVWTGSATNEKLFF. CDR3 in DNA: TGTGCCAGCAGCTTAGTGTGGACAGGGTCGGCAACTAATGAAAAACTGTTTTTT.

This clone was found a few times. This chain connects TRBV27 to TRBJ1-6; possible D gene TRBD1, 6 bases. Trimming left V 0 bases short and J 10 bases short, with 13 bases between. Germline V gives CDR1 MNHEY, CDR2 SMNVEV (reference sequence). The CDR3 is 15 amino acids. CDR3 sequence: CASSLSGGAGSPLHF. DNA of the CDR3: TGTGCCAGCAGTTTATCGGGGGGGGCAGGATCACCCCTCCACTTT.

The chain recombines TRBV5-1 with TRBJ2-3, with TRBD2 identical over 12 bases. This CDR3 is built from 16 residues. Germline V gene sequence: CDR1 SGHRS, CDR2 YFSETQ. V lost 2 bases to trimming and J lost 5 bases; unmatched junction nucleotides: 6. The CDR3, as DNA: TGCGCCAGCAGCTTCGGCTCTAGCGGGAGGGGAGATACGCAGTATTTT. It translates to CASSFGSSGRGDTQYF.

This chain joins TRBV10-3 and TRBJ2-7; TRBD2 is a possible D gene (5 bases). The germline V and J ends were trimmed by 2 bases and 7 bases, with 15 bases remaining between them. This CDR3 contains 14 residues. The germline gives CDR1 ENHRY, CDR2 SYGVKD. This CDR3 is CAISEGGFFGEQYF. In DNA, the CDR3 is TGTGCCATCAGTGAGGGAGGATTCTTCGGGGAGCAGTACTTC.

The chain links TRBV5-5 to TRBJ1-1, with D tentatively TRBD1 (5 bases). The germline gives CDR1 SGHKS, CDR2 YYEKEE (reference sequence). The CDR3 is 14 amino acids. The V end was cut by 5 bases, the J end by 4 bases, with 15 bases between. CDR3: CASRPTDSLTEAFF. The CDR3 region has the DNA TGTGCCAGCAGACCTACCGACAGCCTCACTGAAGCTTTCTTT.

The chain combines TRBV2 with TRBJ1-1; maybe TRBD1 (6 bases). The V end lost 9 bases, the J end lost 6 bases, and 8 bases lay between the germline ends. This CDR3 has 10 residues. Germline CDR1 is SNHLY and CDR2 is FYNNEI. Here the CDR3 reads CARQGAEAFF. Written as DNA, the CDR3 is TGTGCCAGACAGGGTGCTGAAGCTTTCTTT.

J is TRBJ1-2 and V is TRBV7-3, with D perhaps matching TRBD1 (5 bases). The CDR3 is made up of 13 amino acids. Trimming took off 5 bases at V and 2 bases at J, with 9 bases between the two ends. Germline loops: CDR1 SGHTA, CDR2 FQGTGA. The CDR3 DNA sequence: TGTGCCAGCAGCCCAGGGAGGAACTATGGCTACACCTTC. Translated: CASSPGRNYGYTF.

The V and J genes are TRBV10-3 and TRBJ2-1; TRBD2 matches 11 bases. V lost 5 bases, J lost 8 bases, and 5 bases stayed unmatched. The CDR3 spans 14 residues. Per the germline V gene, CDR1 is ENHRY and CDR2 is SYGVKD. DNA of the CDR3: TGTGCCATCAGTTTAGCGGGGGGGCTCTATGAGCAGTTCTTC. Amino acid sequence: CAISLAGGLYEQFF.

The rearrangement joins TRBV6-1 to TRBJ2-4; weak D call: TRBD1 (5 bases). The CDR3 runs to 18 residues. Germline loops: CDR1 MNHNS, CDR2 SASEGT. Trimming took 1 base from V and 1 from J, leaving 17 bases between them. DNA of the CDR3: TGTGCCAGCAGTGAAGTTTGGGGCCCAAGGGTGGCCAAAAACATTCAGTACTTC. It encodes CASSEVWGPRVAKNIQYF.

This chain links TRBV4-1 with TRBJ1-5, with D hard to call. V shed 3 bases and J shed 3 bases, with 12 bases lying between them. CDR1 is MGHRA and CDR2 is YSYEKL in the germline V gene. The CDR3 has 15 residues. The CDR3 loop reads CASSHADRLNQPQHF. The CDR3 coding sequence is TGCGCCAGCAGCCATGCGGATCGCCTCAATCAGCCCCAGCATTTT.